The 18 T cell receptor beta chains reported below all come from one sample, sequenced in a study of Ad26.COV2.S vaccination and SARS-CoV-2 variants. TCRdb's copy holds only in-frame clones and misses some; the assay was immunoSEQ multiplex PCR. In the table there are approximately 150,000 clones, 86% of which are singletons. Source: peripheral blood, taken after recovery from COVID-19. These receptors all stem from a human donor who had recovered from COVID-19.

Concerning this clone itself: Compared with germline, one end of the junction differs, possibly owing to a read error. The CDR3 coding sequence is TGTACCAGCATCCCCCCGGTTGAGACCGATCCTAGCTCCTACAATGAGCAGTTCTTC. Translation gives CTSIPPVETDPSSYNEQFF. The chain combines TRBV7-9 with TRBJ2-1, with D hard to call. The germline V gene has CDR1 SEHNR and CDR2 FQNEAQ (reference sequence). The CDR3 contains 19 residues.

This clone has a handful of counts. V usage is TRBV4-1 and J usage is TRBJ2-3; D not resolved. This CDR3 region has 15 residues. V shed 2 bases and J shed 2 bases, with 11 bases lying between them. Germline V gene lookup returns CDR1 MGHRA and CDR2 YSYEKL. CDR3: CASSQRVSFTDTQYF. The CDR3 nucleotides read TGCGCCAGCAGCCAACGCGTTTCTTTCACAGATACGCAGTATTTT.

Here the CDR3 reads CASSPGTGSGNTIYF. CDR3 bases: TGCGCCAGCAGCCCGGGGACAGGCTCTGGAAACACCATATATTTT. The chain has TRBV4-3 and TRBJ1-3; 8 positions match TRBD1. Germline values: CDR1 LGHNA, CDR2 YSLEER. The CDR3 totals 15 residues. Trimming took 4 bases from V and 0 from J; bases not matched to a gene: 2.

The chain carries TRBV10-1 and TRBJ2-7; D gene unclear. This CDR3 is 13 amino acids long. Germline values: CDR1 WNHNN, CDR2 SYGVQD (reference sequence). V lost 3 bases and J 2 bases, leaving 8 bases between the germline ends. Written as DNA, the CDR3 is TGCGCCAGCAGTGATCCGGGTACCTACGAGCAGTACTTC. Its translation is CASSDPGTYEQYF.

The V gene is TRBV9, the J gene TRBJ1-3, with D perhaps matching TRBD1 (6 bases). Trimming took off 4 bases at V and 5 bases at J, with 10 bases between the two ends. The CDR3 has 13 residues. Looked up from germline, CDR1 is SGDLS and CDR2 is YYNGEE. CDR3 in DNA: TGTGCCAGCAGCACGGACAGTCGAAACACCATATATTTT. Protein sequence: CASSTDSRNTIYF.

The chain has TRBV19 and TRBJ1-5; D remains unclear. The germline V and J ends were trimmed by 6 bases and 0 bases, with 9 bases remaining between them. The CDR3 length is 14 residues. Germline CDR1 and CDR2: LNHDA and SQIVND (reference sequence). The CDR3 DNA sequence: TGTGCCAGTAGAGACGGTCCTAGCAATCAGCCCCAGCATTTT. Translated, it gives CASRDGPSNQPQHF.

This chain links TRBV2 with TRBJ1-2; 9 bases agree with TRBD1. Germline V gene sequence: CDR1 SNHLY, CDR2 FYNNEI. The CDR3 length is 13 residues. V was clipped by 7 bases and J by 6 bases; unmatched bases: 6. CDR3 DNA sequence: TGTGCCAGCACTTTGGACAGGGGAGATGGCTACACCTTC. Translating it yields CASTLDRGDGYTF.

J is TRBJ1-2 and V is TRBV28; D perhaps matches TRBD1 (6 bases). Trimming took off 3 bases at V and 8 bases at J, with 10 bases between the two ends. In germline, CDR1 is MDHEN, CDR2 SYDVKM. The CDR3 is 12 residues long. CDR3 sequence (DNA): TGTGCCAGCAGTTTTCGGGGGCAAGGCTACACCTTC. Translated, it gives CASSFRGQGYTF.

The CDR3 here is CASSLVRLAGGGDTQYF. The CDR3 region has the DNA TGTGCCAGCAGTTTAGTAAGGCTTGCCGGGGGGGGTGATACGCAGTATTTT. The chain is built from TRBV28 and TRBJ2-3, with 8 bases identical to TRBD2. There are 17 residues in the CDR3. Germline loops: CDR1 MDHEN, CDR2 SYDVKM. Germline trimming cut 2 bases from V and 6 bases from J; bases unmatched to any gene: 13.

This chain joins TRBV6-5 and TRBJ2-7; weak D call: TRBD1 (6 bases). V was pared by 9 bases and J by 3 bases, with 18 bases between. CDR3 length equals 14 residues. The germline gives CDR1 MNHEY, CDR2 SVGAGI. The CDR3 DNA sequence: TGTGCCAGTCGTCACAGGGATTTTTTCTACGAGCAGTACTTC. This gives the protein CASRHRDFFYEQYF.

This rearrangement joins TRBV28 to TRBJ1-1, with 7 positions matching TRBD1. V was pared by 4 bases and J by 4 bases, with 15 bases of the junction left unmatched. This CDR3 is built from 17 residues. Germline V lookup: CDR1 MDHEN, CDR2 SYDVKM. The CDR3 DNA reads TGTGCCAGCAGTTCGAATCCCGTTGGACAGGAGATCACTGAAGCTTTCTTT. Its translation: CASSSNPVGQEITEAFF.

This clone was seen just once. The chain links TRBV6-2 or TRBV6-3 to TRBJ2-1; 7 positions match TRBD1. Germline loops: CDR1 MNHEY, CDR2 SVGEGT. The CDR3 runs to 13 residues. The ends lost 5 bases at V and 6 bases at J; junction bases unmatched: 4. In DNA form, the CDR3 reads TGTGCCAGCAGTCAGGGACAGTTCAATGAGCAGTTCTTC. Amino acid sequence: CASSQGQFNEQFF.

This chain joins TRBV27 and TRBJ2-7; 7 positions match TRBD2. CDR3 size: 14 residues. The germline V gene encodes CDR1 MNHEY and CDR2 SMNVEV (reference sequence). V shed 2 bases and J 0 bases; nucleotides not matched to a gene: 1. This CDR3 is CASSLAGVSYEQYF. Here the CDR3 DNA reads TGTGCCAGCAGTTTAGCGGGGGTCTCCTACGAGCAGTACTTC.

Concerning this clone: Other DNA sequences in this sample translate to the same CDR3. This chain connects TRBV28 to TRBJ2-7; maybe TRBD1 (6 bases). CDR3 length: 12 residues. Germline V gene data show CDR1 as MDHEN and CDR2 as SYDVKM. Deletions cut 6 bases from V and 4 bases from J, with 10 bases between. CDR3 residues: CASRLQGYEQYF. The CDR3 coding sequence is TGTGCCAGCAGACTACAGGGATACGAGCAGTACTTC.

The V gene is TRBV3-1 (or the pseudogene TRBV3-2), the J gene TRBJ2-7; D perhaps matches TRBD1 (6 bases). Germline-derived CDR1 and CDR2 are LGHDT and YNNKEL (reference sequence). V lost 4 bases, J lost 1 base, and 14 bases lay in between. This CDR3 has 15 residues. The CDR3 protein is CASSPDGGLSYEQYF. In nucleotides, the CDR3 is TGTGCCAGCAGCCCAGATGGGGGCCTTTCCTACGAGCAGTACTTC.

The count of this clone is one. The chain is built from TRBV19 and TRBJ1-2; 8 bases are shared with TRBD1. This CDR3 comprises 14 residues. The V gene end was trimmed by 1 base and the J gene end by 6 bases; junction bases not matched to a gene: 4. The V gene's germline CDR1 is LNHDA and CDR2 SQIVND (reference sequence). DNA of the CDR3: TGTGCCAGTAGTATAGTCGCAGGGGGCGATGGCTACACCTTC. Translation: CASSIVAGGDGYTF.

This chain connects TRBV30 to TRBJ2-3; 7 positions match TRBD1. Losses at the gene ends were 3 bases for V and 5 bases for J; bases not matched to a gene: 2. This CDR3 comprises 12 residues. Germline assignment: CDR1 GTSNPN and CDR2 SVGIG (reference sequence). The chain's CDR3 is CAWRQGRDTQYF. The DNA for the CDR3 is TGTGCCTGGAGACAGGGGAGAGATACGCAGTATTTT.

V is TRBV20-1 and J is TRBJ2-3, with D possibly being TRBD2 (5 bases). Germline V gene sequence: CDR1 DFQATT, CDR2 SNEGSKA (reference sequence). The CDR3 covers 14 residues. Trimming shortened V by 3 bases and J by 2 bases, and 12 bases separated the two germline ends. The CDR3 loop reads CSASFGGNTDTQYF. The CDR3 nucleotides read TGCAGTGCTAGTTTTGGAGGTAACACAGATACGCAGTATTTT.